Listed below are T cell receptor beta chains from one sample, sequenced in a study of T cells in Graves' hyperthyroidism and ophthalmopathy. Via MiXCR, TCRdb re-called the multiplex PCR reads, giving one row per CDR3 protein. The data hold approximately 870,000 distinct CDR3 sequences, with 38% observed a single time. Sequenced: blood. All receptors come from a man in his late teens or twenties with Graves' hyperthyroidism. Both conserved end residues are part of each CDR3. D genes are given only for firm matches. Clone sizes are given selectively: once, few, many, or a class where the clone is expanded.

d_call: NA; clone_size: NA; v_call: TRBV27; j_call: TRBJ2-7; cdr3_aa: CASSLEGLASEQYF; cdr3_nt: TGTGCCAGCAGTTTAGAGGGACTGGCGAGCGAGCAGTACTTC
d_call: NA; clone_size: NA; v_call: TRBV19; j_call: TRBJ1-6; cdr3_aa: CAISPIRSSGNSPLHF; cdr3_nt: TGTGCCATTAGTCCTATAAGGAGCTCGGGTAATTCACCCCTCCACTTT
d_call: NA; clone_size: NA; v_call: TRBV2; j_call: TRBJ2-7; cdr3_aa: CASTAGWMNDEQYF; cdr3_nt: TGTGCCAGCACGGCAGGGTGGATGAACGACGAGCAGTACTTC
d_call: NA; clone_size: NA; v_call: TRBV18; j_call: TRBJ1-2; cdr3_aa: CASSPGRTYGYTF; cdr3_nt: TGTGCCAGCTCACCGGGACGGACCTATGGCTACACCTTC
d_call: NA; clone_size: NA; v_call: TRBV7-3; j_call: TRBJ1-4; cdr3_aa: CASSTQKGWTNEKLFF; cdr3_nt: TGTGCCAGCAGCACCCAAAAAGGCTGGACAAATGAAAAACTGTTTTTT
d_call: NA; clone_size: few; v_call: TRBV19; j_call: TRBJ1-4; cdr3_aa: CASSVVISRANEKLFF; cdr3_nt: TGTGCCAGTAGTGTTGTTATATCACGGGCTAATGAAAAACTGTTTTTT
d_call: NA; clone_size: NA; v_call: TRBV10-3; j_call: TRBJ1-2; cdr3_aa: CALSGTETWSYGYTF; cdr3_nt: TGTGCCCTCAGTGGGACCGAAACCTGGAGCTATGGTTACACCTTC
d_call: NA; clone_size: many; v_call: TRBV10-3; j_call: TRBJ1-6; cdr3_aa: CAISEHRDALNNSPLHF; cdr3_nt: TGTGCCATCAGTGAGCACAGGGATGCATTGAATAATTCACCCCTCCACTTT
d_call: NA; clone_size: NA; v_call: TRBV7-2; j_call: TRBJ2-7; cdr3_aa: CASSLGWSGLFDTQYF; cdr3_nt: TGTGCCAGCAGCTTAGGTTGGTCTGGTCTGTTTGATACGCAGTACTTC
d_call: NA; clone_size: NA; v_call: TRBV10-3; j_call: TRBJ1-1; cdr3_aa: CATGTEEAFF; cdr3_nt: TGTGCCACCGGGACCGAAGAAGCTTTCTTT
d_call: NA; clone_size: many; v_call: TRBV6-6; j_call: TRBJ1-2; cdr3_aa: CASSQDSVHGYTF; cdr3_nt: TGTGCCAGCAGTCAGGACAGCGTTCATGGCTACACCTTC
d_call: TRBD1; clone_size: NA; v_call: TRBV7-9; j_call: TRBJ2-2; cdr3_aa: CASSAKQGQYNTGELFF; cdr3_nt: TGTGCCAGCAGCGCAAAACAGGGACAGTATAACACCGGGGAGCTGTTTTTT
d_call: NA; clone_size: NA; v_call: TRBV5-1; j_call: TRBJ2-7; cdr3_aa: CASTSPGPTSYEQYF; cdr3_nt: TGCGCCAGCACCTCTCCGGGACCGACATCCTACGAGCAGTACTTC
d_call: NA; clone_size: few; v_call: TRBV4-1; j_call: TRBJ1-1; cdr3_aa: CASSQAPGASTEAFF; cdr3_nt: TGCGCCAGCAGCCAAGCACCAGGGGCGTCCACTGAAGCTTTCTTT
d_call: NA; clone_size: NA; v_call: TRBV6-2/TRBV6-3; j_call: TRBJ2-2; cdr3_aa: CASVGTVNTGELFF; cdr3_nt: TGTGCCAGCGTTGGGACGGTGAACACCGGGGAGCTGTTTTTT
d_call: NA; clone_size: once; v_call: TRBV20-1; j_call: TRBJ2-6; cdr3_aa: CSAALVLTF; cdr3_nt: TGCAGTGCTGCACTCGTCCTGACTTTC
d_call: NA; clone_size: NA; v_call: TRBV11-3; j_call: TRBJ1-1; cdr3_aa: CASSPGTPETEAFF; cdr3_nt: TGTGCCAGCAGCCCGGGGACACCCGAAACTGAAGCTTTCTTT
d_call: TRBD1; clone_size: many; v_call: TRBV7-2; j_call: TRBJ2-7; cdr3_aa: CASSSRGRGYEQYF; cdr3_nt: TGTGCCAGCAGTAGCAGGGGGCGCGGGTACGAGCAGTACTTC
d_call: NA; clone_size: NA; v_call: TRBV11-3; j_call: TRBJ1-5; cdr3_aa: CASSLRGRVNFQPQHF; cdr3_nt: TGTGCCAGCAGCTTAAGGGGCAGGGTTAATTTTCAGCCCCAGCATTTT
d_call: NA; clone_size: many; v_call: TRBV19; j_call: TRBJ1-1; cdr3_aa: CASSIDGNTEAFF; cdr3_nt: TGTGCCAGTAGTATAGACGGGAACACTGAAGCTTTCTTT
d_call: TRBD1; clone_size: NA; v_call: TRBV2; j_call: TRBJ1-2; cdr3_aa: CASSWGDRGRNPQGYTF; cdr3_nt: TGTGCCAGCAGCTGGGGGGACAGGGGGCGCAATCCCCAGGGCTACACCTTC
d_call: NA; clone_size: once; v_call: TRBV7-1; j_call: TRBJ1-5; cdr3_aa: CASSSLPGRSDQHF; cdr3_nt: TGTGCCAGCAGCTCCCTGCCGGGACGGTCGGACCAGCATTTT
d_call: NA; clone_size: few; v_call: TRBV19; j_call: TRBJ1-1; cdr3_aa: CATRGAVYSEYEAFF; cdr3_nt: TGTGCCACCCGAGGGGCAGTCTATTCCGAATATGAAGCTTTCTTT
d_call: TRBD2; clone_size: many; v_call: TRBV7-2; j_call: TRBJ2-5; cdr3_aa: CASKSKGTSQETQYF; cdr3_nt: TGTGCCAGCAAATCCAAAGGGACTAGCCAAGAGACCCAGTACTTC
d_call: TRBD1; clone_size: few; v_call: TRBV2; j_call: TRBJ1-6; cdr3_aa: CASSGSQGAARSPLHF; cdr3_nt: TGTGCCAGCAGTGGATCCCAGGGGGCTGCACGGTCACCCCTCCACTTT
d_call: NA; clone_size: NA; v_call: TRBV24-1; j_call: TRBJ2-5; cdr3_aa: CATSLSRSGGETQYF; cdr3_nt: TGTGCCACCAGTCTGTCACGGAGCGGAGGAGAGACCCAGTACTTC
d_call: TRBD1; clone_size: many; v_call: TRBV9; j_call: TRBJ1-2; cdr3_aa: CASSVEGDRWLNYGYTF; cdr3_nt: TGTGCCAGCAGCGTAGAGGGGGACAGATGGCTTAACTATGGCTACACCTTC
d_call: NA; clone_size: many; v_call: TRBV2; j_call: TRBJ2-6; cdr3_aa: CASRDDSGANVLTF; cdr3_nt: TGTGCCAGCAGGGACGACTCTGGGGCCAACGTCCTGACTTTC
d_call: TRBD1; clone_size: many; v_call: TRBV15; j_call: TRBJ2-5; cdr3_aa: CATLGQGTETQYF; cdr3_nt: TGTGCCACCCTAGGACAGGGCACGGAGACCCAGTACTTC
d_call: NA; clone_size: NA; v_call: TRBV12-3/TRBV12-4; j_call: TRBJ2-5; cdr3_aa: CASCLVGAEETQYF; cdr3_nt: TGTGCCAGCTGTTTAGTGGGAGCGGAAGAGACCCAGTACTTC
d_call: TRBD2; clone_size: NA; v_call: TRBV10-3; j_call: TRBJ2-5; cdr3_aa: CAISEGSGGETQYF; cdr3_nt: TGTGCCATCAGTGAAGGTAGCGGGGGGGAGACCCAGTACTTC
d_call: NA; clone_size: many; v_call: TRBV15; j_call: TRBJ1-6; cdr3_aa: CATSREGAVYNSPLHF; cdr3_nt: TGTGCCACCAGCAGAGAGGGGGCGGTATATAATTCACCCCTCCACTTT
d_call: TRBD1; clone_size: many; v_call: TRBV29-1; j_call: TRBJ1-3; cdr3_aa: CSVEEVLGRGNGNTIYF; cdr3_nt: TGCAGCGTTGAAGAAGTCCTTGGCAGGGGGAATGGAAACACCATATATTTT
d_call: NA; clone_size: many; v_call: TRBV29-1; j_call: TRBJ1-1; cdr3_aa: CSVRGGTEAFF; cdr3_nt: TGCAGCGTTCGGGGAGGCACTGAAGCTTTCTTT
d_call: NA; clone_size: many; v_call: TRBV2; j_call: TRBJ1-2; cdr3_aa: CATQGRLYGYTF; cdr3_nt: TGTGCGACCCAGGGACGGCTCTATGGCTACACCTTC
d_call: NA; clone_size: NA; v_call: TRBV7-2; j_call: TRBJ1-6; cdr3_aa: CASSPGSAYNSPLHF; cdr3_nt: TGTGCCAGCAGCCCAGGGTCAGCCTATAATTCACCCCTCCACTTT
d_call: NA; clone_size: few; v_call: TRBV9; j_call: TRBJ1-1; cdr3_aa: CASSLRRLNTEAFF; cdr3_nt: TGTGCCAGCAGTTTACGTCGCCTGAACACTGAAGCTTTCTTT
d_call: NA; clone_size: NA; v_call: TRBV12-3/TRBV12-4; j_call: TRBJ2-5; cdr3_aa: CASTSPRGETQYF; cdr3_nt: TGTGCCAGCACCTCTCCTCGGGGTGAGACCCAGTACTTC
d_call: NA; clone_size: NA; v_call: TRBV20-1; j_call: TRBJ2-5; cdr3_aa: CSPGTYQETQYF; cdr3_nt: TGCAGCCCAGGGACCTACCAAGAGACCCAGTACTTC
d_call: NA; clone_size: few; v_call: TRBV11-3; j_call: TRBJ2-5; cdr3_aa: CASSPKPEGTQYF; cdr3_nt: TGTGCCAGCAGCCCAAAGCCCGAAGGGACCCAGTACTTC
d_call: NA; clone_size: NA; v_call: TRBV4-1; j_call: TRBJ1-1; cdr3_aa: CASSQDMMQAFF; cdr3_nt: TGCGCCAGCAGCCAAGATATGATGCAGGCTTTCTTT
d_call: NA; clone_size: NA; v_call: TRBV25-1; j_call: TRBJ1-1; cdr3_aa: CASSEYSGNRNTEAFF; cdr3_nt: TGTGCCAGCAGTGAATATTCGGGGAATAGGAACACTGAAGCTTTCTTT
d_call: NA; clone_size: many; v_call: TRBV10-2; j_call: TRBJ1-1; cdr3_aa: CASSAYTMNTEAFF; cdr3_nt: TGCGCCAGCAGTGCGTACACAATGAACACTGAAGCTTTCTTT
d_call: NA; clone_size: NA; v_call: TRBV7-2; j_call: TRBJ2-5; cdr3_aa: CASSFAQGF; cdr3_nt: TGTGCCAGCAGCTTCGCACAGGGTTTC
d_call: NA; clone_size: few; v_call: TRBV20-1; j_call: TRBJ1-4; cdr3_aa: CSARDPIIQPTNEKLFF; cdr3_nt: TGCAGTGCTAGAGACCCAATCATACAGCCAACTAATGAAAAACTGTTTTTT
d_call: NA; clone_size: NA; v_call: TRBV29-1; j_call: TRBJ1-4; cdr3_aa: CSVARDNEKLFF; cdr3_nt: TGCAGCGTCGCGCGGGACAATGAAAAACTGTTTTTT
d_call: NA; clone_size: NA; v_call: TRBV10-3; j_call: TRBJ2-5; cdr3_aa: CAISESRTLGETQYF; cdr3_nt: TGTGCCATCAGTGAGTCCCGGACACTGGGAGAGACCCAGTACTTC
d_call: TRBD1; clone_size: NA; v_call: TRBV7-8; j_call: TRBJ1-6; cdr3_aa: CASSQEAPGGLESPLHF; cdr3_nt: TGTGCCAGCAGCCAAGAGGCGCCAGGGGGTTTGGAGTCACCCCTCCACTTT